The sequence of this T cell receptor beta chain was determined in a study of T cell repertoires in cytomegalovirus infection. From the reads, TCRdb called clonotypes with MiXCR, one entry per CDR3 protein. The data contain fewer than 350,000 distinct CDR3 sequences, 8% to 10% of them seen just once; the ten biggest clones take up 3.5% to 4.5%. CDR1 is KGHSH, CDR2 LQKENI, per germline. The V end was cut by 6 bases, the J end by 7 bases, with 12 bases between. The CDR3 has 13 residues. This clonotype was recorded at least ten times. No antigen is known for it. General study results and limits: CMV-specific HLA-C-restricted TCR beta clonotypes dominated the ex vivo response. Individuals carrying CMV plus the relevant HLA were identified by cumulative frequency of public TCR beta families.

This receptor was identified in a human donor in good health (CMV status not recorded). Some clones in this sample may be carry-over from other donors' samples. This chain uses TRBV18 with TRBJ2-2; D is possibly TRBD1 (6 bases). Sequences were obtained from PBMCs. CDR3 nucleotide sequence: TGTGCCAGCTCGAATCGGGACAACGGGGAGCTGTTTTTT. As protein: CASSNRDNGELFF.